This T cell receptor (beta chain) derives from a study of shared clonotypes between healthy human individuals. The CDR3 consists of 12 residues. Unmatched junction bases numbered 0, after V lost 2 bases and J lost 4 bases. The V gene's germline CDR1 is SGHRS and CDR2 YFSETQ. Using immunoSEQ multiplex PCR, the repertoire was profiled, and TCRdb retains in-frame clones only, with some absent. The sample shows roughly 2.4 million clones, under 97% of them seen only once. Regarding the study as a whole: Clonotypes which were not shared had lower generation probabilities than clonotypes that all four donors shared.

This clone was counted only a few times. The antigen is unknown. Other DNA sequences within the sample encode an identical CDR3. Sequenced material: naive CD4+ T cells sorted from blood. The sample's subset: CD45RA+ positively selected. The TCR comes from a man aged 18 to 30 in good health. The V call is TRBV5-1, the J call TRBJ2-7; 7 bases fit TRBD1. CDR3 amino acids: CASSLQGYEQYF. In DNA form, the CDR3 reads TGCGCCAGCAGCTTACAGGGGTACGAGCAGTACTTC. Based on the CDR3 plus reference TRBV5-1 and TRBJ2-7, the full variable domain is KAGVTQTPRYLIKTRGQQVTLSCSPISGHRSVSWYQQTPGQGLQFLFEYFSETQRNKGNFPGRFSGRQFSNSRSEMNVSTLELGDSALYLCASSLQGYEQYFGPGTRLTVT.